Here is one T cell receptor beta chain with its context. The target antigen is unknown. The read finishes 3 residues shy of the CDR3 end, and the germline J gene is used to complete it. CVID subjects were neither ill nor on immunomodulatory or immunosuppressive medication at sampling. TCRdb's table, derived via immunoSEQ multiplex PCR, lists solely in-frame clones and lacks some. Altogether around 28,000 clones were found in the sample, and no singletons occur. The entry originates in a study of T cell clonality in common variable immunodeficiency. Points from the study as a whole: Shared TCRbeta clones were fewer between CVID subjects than controls. Common variable immunodeficiency TCR beta sequences reportedly had fewer deletions and N-nucleotide insertions. Repertoire-complication correlations in CVID were limited by patient heterogeneity.

V dropped 7 bases and J dropped 6 bases, with 21 bases sitting between them. CDR1 SGHTA and CDR2 FQGNSA come from the germline V gene. This CDR3 contains 15 residues. Sequenced: peripheral blood mononuclear cells. The rearrangement uses TRBV7-2 and TRBJ1-2, with a possible D match to TRBD1 (6 bases). The source of this sequence is a human donor with common variable immunodeficiency. The chain's CDR3 is CASTFIRRGRDGYTF. The covered CDR3 bases are TGTGCCAGCACCTTTATCAGAAGGGGGAGGGATGGC.